This T cell receptor (beta chain) was recovered during a study of cytomegalovirus exposure and HLA in healthy donors. Trimming took 0 bases from V and 7 from J; bases not matched to a gene: 6. This CDR3 region has 14 residues. Looked up from germline, CDR1 is SGDLS and CDR2 is YYNGEE. Method: immunoSEQ multiplex PCR; TCRdb's copy keeps in-frame clones and lacks some. The data show over 200,000 clones, about nine tenths seen once. As to this clone: Distinct nucleotide sequences in the sample also encode this CDR3.

The gene calls are TRBV9 and TRBJ2-7; 8 bases are shared with TRBD1. The source material was PBMCs. The sequence was obtained from a woman between 18 and 29 years old in good health and CMV-seropositive. CDR3 sequence (DNA): TGTGCCAGCAGCGTAGGGACAGGGCGGGGAGAGCAGTACTTC. This encodes CASSVGTGRGEQYF.